This T cell receptor beta chain was obtained from a study of T cells after yellow fever vaccination (dated by TCRdb to about 2019). Background on the whole study: Libraries from fractions with low cell numbers were prepared with the SMART-Seq v4 Ultra Low Input RNA kit. To follow T-cell clones before and after primary and booster YFV17D yellow fever vaccination, bulk TCR alpha and beta repertoires were sequenced over time. The cohort comprised two healthy male donors, one aged 18 to 30 and one aged 30 to 40 years. Bulk PBMC replicates and cell subsets were isolated from blood drawn at multiple timepoints before and after both primary and secondary immunization.

This specimen's treatment or condition label, interpreted: live attenuated yellow fever vaccine strain. At every blood-draw timepoint, two biological replicates of bulk PBMCs were collected. A standard Ficoll-Paque protocol was used to isolate PBMCs from peripheral blood. RNA was extracted with TriZol from bulk PBMCs, CD4 and CD8 fractions, and dextramer-positive and dextramer-negative fractions. General conclusions and limits of the study: A small share of clonotypes was detected in both CD4 and CD8 compartments, with the overlap likely arising from convergent recombination. After the booster, most clones that had expanded after primary vaccination were detected again (about 95% of CD4 and around nine tenths of CD8), suggesting broad maintenance of memory. Computational filtering was required because FACS-sorted repertoires could contain abundant contaminating clonotypes from the bulk population. The study included only a couple of donors, which limits how far the findings can be generalized. Compared with the primary T-cell response, the secondary T-cell response was faster but weaker, reaching its peak on day 5 rather than on day 15.

The CDR3 covers 13 residues, taking in both the cysteine and the phenylalanine. Here the CDR3 DNA is all that survives: 39 bases in frame from base 1. The trim is 1 base for V and 4 bases for J, with a gap of 10 bases between the germline ends. Reading the germline V gene gives CDR1 SQVTM and CDR2 ANQGSEA. TCR cDNA was made using 5'RACE template switching, a step that added a universal primer site and unique molecular identifiers. Priming for cDNA synthesis came from both the TCR alpha and TCR beta constant segments. Library amplification used two PCR steps, and the second PCR step added sample barcodes and sequencing adapters. Sequencing of the libraries was done on either Illumina HiSeq 2500 (2x100 bp) or NovaSeq (2x150 bp). For the original study's pipeline: Reads were demultiplexed and collapsed into UMI consensus sequences with MIGEC, and V(D)J alignment was performed with MiXCR. Using edgeR on replicate PBMC samples, clonotypes were called vaccine-responding if FDR was below 0.01 and the log2 fold change was above 5 up to day 15. Each bulk clonotype was labeled CD4 or CD8 based on which sequenced repertoire, CD4 or CD8, contained the clonotype at higher abundance. TCRdb trimmed the raw reads at Q25, called clones with MiXCR and kept productive beta chains. Rows with a matching CDR3 protein are joined into one entry that keeps the most common DNA and genes. The authors' filters were not applied to this entry. Across this sample there are under 700,000 distinct CDR3 sequences, with around 17% seen only once. The top ten clonotypes cover around 15% of the sample.

Regarding this clonotype: Its target antigen remains unknown. Per-base quality was not reported, and no clone a single base away is much larger than it.

Recombination linked TRBV29-1 to TRBJ2-5; the D gene is perhaps TRBD1, from 6 matching bases. This clonotype was sampled from a man younger than 35 who received the YFV17D yellow fever vaccine. The source material was PBMCs, sampled around 5 days after the first yellow fever vaccination. In nucleotides, the sequence is TGCAGCGTTGAAGGGGGGCCGGCAGAGACCCAGTACTTC. This yields the protein CSVEGGPAETQYF.